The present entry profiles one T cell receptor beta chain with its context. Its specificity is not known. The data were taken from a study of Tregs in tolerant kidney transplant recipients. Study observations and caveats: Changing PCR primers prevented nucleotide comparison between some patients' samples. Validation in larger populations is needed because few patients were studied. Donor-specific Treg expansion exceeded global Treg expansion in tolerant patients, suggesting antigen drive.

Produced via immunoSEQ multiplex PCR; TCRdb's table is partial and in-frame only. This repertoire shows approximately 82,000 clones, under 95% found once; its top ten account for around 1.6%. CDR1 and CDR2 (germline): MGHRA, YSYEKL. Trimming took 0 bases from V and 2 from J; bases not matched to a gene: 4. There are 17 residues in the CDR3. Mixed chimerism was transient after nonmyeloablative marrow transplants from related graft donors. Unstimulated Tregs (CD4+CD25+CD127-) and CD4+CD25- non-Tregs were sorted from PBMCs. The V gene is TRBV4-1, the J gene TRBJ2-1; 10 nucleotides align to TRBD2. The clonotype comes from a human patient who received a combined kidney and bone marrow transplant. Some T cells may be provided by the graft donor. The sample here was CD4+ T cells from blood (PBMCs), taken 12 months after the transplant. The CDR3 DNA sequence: TGCGCCAGCAGCCAAGAGAGAAGCGGGGGGGCCTACAATGAGCAGTTCTTC. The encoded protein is CASSQERSGGAYNEQFF.